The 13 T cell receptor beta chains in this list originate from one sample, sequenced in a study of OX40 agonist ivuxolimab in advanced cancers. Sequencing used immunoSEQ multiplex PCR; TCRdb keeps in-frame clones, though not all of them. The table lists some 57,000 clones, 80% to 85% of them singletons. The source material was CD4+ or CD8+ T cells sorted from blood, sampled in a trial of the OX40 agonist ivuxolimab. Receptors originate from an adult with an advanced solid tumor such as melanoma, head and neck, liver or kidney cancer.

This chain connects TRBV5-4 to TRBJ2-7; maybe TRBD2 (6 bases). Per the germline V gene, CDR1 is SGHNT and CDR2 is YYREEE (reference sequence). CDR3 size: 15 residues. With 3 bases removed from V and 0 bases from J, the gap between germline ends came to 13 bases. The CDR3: CASSSRRESSYEQYF. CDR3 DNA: TGTGCCAGCAGCTCGAGACGGGAGAGCTCCTACGAGCAGTACTTC.

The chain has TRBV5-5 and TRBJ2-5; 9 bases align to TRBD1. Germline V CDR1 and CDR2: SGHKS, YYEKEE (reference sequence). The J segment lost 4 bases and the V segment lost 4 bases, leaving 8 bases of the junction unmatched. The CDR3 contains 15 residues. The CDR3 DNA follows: TGTGCCAGCAGCCGCGGGGACAGGGATCGAGAGACCCAGTACTTC. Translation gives CASSRGDRDRETQYF.

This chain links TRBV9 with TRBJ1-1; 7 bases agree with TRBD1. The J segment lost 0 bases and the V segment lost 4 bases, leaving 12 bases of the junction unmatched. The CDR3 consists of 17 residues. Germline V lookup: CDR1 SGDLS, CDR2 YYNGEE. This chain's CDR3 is CASSPTPRQGLNTEAFF. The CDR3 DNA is TGTGCCAGCAGCCCGACGCCCCGACAGGGCCTGAACACTGAAGCTTTCTTT.

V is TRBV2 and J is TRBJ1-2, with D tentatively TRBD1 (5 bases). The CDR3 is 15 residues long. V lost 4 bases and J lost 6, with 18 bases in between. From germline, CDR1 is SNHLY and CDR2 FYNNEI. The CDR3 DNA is TGTGCCAGCAGTGGTAACGGGAGGACAAGCGATGGCTACACCTTC. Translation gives CASSGNGRTSDGYTF.

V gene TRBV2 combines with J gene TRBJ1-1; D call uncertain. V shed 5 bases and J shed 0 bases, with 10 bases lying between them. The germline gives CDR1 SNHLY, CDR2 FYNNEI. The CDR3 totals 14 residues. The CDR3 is CASSSQTMNTEAFF. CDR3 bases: TGTGCCAGCAGTTCCCAGACAATGAACACTGAAGCTTTCTTT.

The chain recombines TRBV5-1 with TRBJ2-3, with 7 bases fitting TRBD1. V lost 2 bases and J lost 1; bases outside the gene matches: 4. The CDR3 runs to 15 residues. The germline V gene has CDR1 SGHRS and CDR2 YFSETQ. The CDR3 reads CASSFTGEGTDTQYF. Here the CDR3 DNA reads TGCGCCAGCAGCTTTACAGGGGAAGGCACAGATACGCAGTATTTT.

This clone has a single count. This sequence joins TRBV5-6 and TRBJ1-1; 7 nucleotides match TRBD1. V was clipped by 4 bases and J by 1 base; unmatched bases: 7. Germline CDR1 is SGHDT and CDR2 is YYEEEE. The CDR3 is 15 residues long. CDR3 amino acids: CASSPTGEGNTEAFF. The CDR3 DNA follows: TGTGCCAGCAGCCCAACAGGGGAGGGGAACACTGAAGCTTTCTTT.

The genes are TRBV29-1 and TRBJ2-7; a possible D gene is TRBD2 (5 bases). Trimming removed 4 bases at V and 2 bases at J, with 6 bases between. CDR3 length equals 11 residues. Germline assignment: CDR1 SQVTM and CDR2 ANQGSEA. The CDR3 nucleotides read TGCAGCGTTGTGAGGGCCTACGAGCAGTACTTC. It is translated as CSVVRAYEQYF.

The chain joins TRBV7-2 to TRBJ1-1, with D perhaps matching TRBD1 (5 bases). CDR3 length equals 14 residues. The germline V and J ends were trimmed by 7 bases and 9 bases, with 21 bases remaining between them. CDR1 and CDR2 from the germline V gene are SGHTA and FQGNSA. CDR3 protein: CASTAQGGTRKAFF. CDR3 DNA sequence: TGTGCCAGCACTGCTCAGGGTGGAACGAGGAAAGCTTTCTTT. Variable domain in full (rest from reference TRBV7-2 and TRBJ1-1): GAGVSQSPSNKVTEKGKDVELRCDPISGHTALYWYRQSLGQGLEFLIYFQGNSAPDKSGLPSDRFSAERTGGSVSTLTIQRTQQEDSAVYLCASTAQGGTRKAFFGQGTRLTVV.

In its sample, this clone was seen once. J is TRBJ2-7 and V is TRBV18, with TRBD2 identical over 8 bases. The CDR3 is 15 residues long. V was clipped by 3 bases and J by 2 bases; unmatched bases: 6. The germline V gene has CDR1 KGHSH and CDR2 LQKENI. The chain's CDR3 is CASSPARGGPYEQYF. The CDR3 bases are TGTGCCAGCTCACCCGCCCGGGGGGGGCCCTACGAGCAGTACTTC.

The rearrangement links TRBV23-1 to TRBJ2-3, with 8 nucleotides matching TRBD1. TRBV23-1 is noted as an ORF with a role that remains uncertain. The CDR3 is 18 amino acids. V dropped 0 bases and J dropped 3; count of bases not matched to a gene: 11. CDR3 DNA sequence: TGCGCCAGCAGTCAATCTCGGGAGACAGGGGAGTGGACAGATACGCAGTATTTT. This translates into CASSQSRETGEWTDTQYF.

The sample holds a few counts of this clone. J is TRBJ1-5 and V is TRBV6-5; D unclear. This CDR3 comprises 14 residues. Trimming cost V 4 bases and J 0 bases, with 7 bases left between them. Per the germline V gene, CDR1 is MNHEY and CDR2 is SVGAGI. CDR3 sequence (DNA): TGTGCCAGCAGTTCCGCATATAGCAATCAGCCCCAGCATTTT. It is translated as CASSSAYSNQPQHF.

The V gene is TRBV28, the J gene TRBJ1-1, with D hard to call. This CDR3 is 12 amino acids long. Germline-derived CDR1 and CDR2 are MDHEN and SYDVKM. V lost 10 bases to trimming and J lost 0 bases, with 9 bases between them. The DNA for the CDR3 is TGTGCCACCAGGATGATGAACACTGAAGCTTTCTTT. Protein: CATRMMNTEAFF.